What follows are 27 T cell receptor beta chains derived from one specimen sequenced in a study of T cells in Graves' hyperthyroidism and ophthalmopathy. Template material for amplifying TCR beta CDR3 regions consisted of RNA transcripts. The HTBI set primed first-round TCR CDR3 RT-PCR. Via MiXCR, TCRdb re-called the multiplex PCR reads, giving one row per CDR3 protein. The table has around 620,000 distinct CDR3 sequences, about 14% seen once; the top ten hold 6.5% to 9%. Sequencing used blood. These receptors came from a woman younger than 35 with Graves' ophthalmopathy.

This clonotype came up many times. The gene calls are TRBV7-8 and TRBJ1-5, with 9 bases identical to TRBD1. Trimming removed 5 bases from V and 4 bases from J; junction bases left unmatched: 15. Germline V CDR1 and CDR2: SGHVS, FQNEAQ. CDR3 length equals 18 residues. The CDR3 spells CASSPRVRTGVRNQPQHF. The CDR3 DNA reads as TGTGCCAGCAGCCCCCGGGTAAGGACAGGGGTAAGAAATCAGCCCCAGCATTTT.

This chain uses TRBV4-3 with TRBJ1-1; no clear D gene. The CDR3 runs 13 residues. Germline CDR1 is LGHNA and CDR2 is YSLEER. V dropped 0 bases and J dropped 0 bases, with 2 bases sitting between them. For the CDR3, the DNA is TGCGCCAGCAGCCAAGAGTTGAACACTGAAGCTTTCTTT. Translated, it gives CASSQELNTEAFF.

This clonotype has more than one count but fewer than ten. V and J are TRBV7-3 and TRBJ2-1; D is unresolved. Germline assignment: CDR1 SGHTA and CDR2 FQGTGA. CDR3 length equals 12 residues. Trimming pared 1 base from V and 9 bases from J, leaving 7 bases between. The CDR3 DNA reads as TGTGCCAGCAGCTTAAGAGGAGTTGAGCAGTTCTTC. Its translation: CASSLRGVEQFF.

This clonotype was detected ten times or more. CDR3 residues: CASSFRGANQPQHF. The CDR3 region has the DNA TGTGCCAGCAGCTTTCGGGGGGCTAATCAGCCCCAGCATTTT. This chain joins TRBV7-2 and TRBJ1-5, with D perhaps TRBD1 (6 bases). The CDR3 is made up of 14 amino acids. The V gene's germline CDR1 is SGHTA and CDR2 FQGNSA. Deletions cut 3 bases from V and 4 bases from J, with 10 bases between.

This rearrangement joins TRBV28 to TRBJ1-1; TRBD1 is a possible D gene (5 bases). Germline values: CDR1 MDHEN, CDR2 SYDVKM. V lost 3 bases and J lost 2, with 16 bases in between. The CDR3 is 16 residues long. CDR3: CASSFLWGGGNTEAFF. The DNA for the CDR3 is TGTGCCAGCAGTTTCTTATGGGGGGGGGGAAACACTGAAGCTTTCTTT.

This clonotype was seen at least ten times. The V and J genes are TRBV12-3 or TRBV12-4 and TRBJ1-1; D is undetermined. Trimming took 3 bases from V and 1 from J, leaving 6 bases between them. The CDR3 length is 13 residues. Here the CDR3 reads CASSLSWNTEAFF. As DNA, the CDR3 is TGTGCCAGCAGTTTGAGCTGGAACACTGAAGCTTTCTTT.

This clonotype was seen repeatedly, ten times or more. The V call is TRBV27, the J call TRBJ1-2; D may be TRBD1 (5 bases). The CDR3 spans 15 residues. The V gene lost 6 bases and the J gene lost 7 bases, with 21 bases spanning the gap. Looked up from germline, CDR1 is MNHEY and CDR2 is SMNVEV (reference sequence). CDR3 protein: CASSERGRESGGYTF. The DNA for the CDR3 is TGTGCCAGCAGCGAACGAGGCAGGGAATCCGGTGGCTACACCTTC.

The table lists this clonotype with many counts. The chain joins TRBV19 to TRBJ1-1; the D is unclear. The V and J ends lost 9 bases and 0 bases respectively, with 14 bases between them. CDR1 is LNHDA, CDR2 SQIVND, per germline (reference sequence). This CDR3 spans 14 amino acids. The CDR3, as DNA: TGTGCCAGCTCCATTGGCCAGATGAACACTGAAGCTTTCTTT. Its translation is CASSIGQMNTEAFF.

Remarks on this clonotype: The junction departs from the called germline gene at one end, perhaps through a read error. The V and J genes are TRBV2 and TRBJ2-1; no reliable D call. CDR1 is SNHLY and CDR2 is FYNNEI in the germline V gene. The CDR3 contains 13 residues. The CDR3 is CASSQEDLHEQFF. As DNA, the CDR3 is TGCGCCAGCAGCCAAGAGGATCTGCATGAGCAGTTCTTC.

The chain has TRBV30 and TRBJ2-3, with 8 bases fitting TRBD1. Germline V gene lookup returns CDR1 GTSNPN and CDR2 SVGIG (reference sequence). There are 14 residues in the CDR3. V was pared by 0 bases and J by 4 bases, with 3 bases of the junction left unmatched. In DNA, the CDR3 is TGTGCCTGGAGTGTGTACAGGGGGTCAGATACGCAGTATTTT. Protein sequence: CAWSVYRGSDTQYF.

There are a few counts of this clonotype. The J gene is TRBJ1-3, the V gene TRBV5-5, with TRBD1 as a possible D gene (5 bases). CDR3 length: 16 residues. Germline loops: CDR1 SGHKS, CDR2 YYEKEE (reference sequence). V was clipped by 4 bases and J by 4 bases, with 18 bases between them. The DNA for the CDR3 is TGTGCCAGCAGCCCCCTTGGAGCGGGGGGGGGAAACACCATATATTTT. Its protein product is CASSPLGAGGGNTIYF.

The sample holds many counts of this clonotype. This chain joins TRBV7-9 and TRBJ1-4; D ambiguous. Germline V gives CDR1 SEHNR, CDR2 FQNEAQ (reference sequence). This CDR3 contains 14 residues. Between the trimmed V and J ends, which lost 4 bases and 6 bases, there was a span of 12 bases. Here the CDR3 DNA reads TGTGCCAGCAGCTACGGAGGGAGGGATGAAAAACTGTTTTTT. Amino acids: CASSYGGRDEKLFF.

This chain links TRBV12-3 or TRBV12-4 with TRBJ2-7, with D possibly TRBD2 on 5 matching bases. This CDR3 contains 11 residues. The germline V and J ends were trimmed by 5 bases and 6 bases, with 8 bases remaining between them. As DNA, the CDR3 is TGTGCCAGCAGTGGTGAGGGCGAGCAGTACTTC. Its translation is CASSGEGEQYF.

The chain uses TRBV5-1 and TRBJ1-1; 9 nucleotides line up with TRBD1. The CDR3 sequence is 15 residues long. With 4 bases clipped from V and 4 bases from J, the junction kept 8 bases outside the gene matches. In germline, CDR1 is SGHRS, CDR2 YFSETQ. In DNA form, the CDR3 reads TGCGCCAGCAGCGTTACGGGACAGGGAACCACTGAAGCTTTCTTT. It is translated as CASSVTGQGTTEAFF.

J is TRBJ1-1 and V is TRBV29-1; TRBD1 might be the D (5 bases). Between the trimmed V and J ends, which lost 6 bases and 4 bases, there was a span of 12 bases. Looked up from germline, CDR1 is SQVTM and CDR2 is ANQGSEA. This CDR3 is built from 12 residues. CDR3 sequence reads: CSVDSYVTEAFF. CDR3 sequence (DNA): TGCAGCGTAGACAGCTATGTCACTGAAGCTTTCTTT.

The table lists this clonotype with many counts. The J gene is TRBJ2-7, the V gene TRBV9; TRBD2 agrees at 8 bases. Per the germline V gene, CDR1 is SGDLS and CDR2 is YYNGEE. The CDR3 spans 16 residues. J gave up 0 bases and V 4 bases, and 9 bases lay outside the gene matches. In DNA form, the CDR3 reads TGTGCCAGCAGCTCCCACCGGGGGGGAAACTCCTACGAGCAGTACTTC. It encodes CASSSHRGGNSYEQYF.

This clonotype was detected many times. This chain connects TRBV12-5 to TRBJ1-1; tentative D call: TRBD1 (6 bases). Germline CDR1 and CDR2: LGHNT and FRNRAP. This CDR3 comprises 17 residues. Trimming shortened V by 0 bases and J by 0 bases, and 14 bases separated the two germline ends. This chain's CDR3 is CASGLVLPGQMNTEAFF. CDR3 in DNA: TGTGCTAGTGGTTTGGTACTTCCCGGACAGATGAACACTGAAGCTTTCTTT.

This clonotype was observed a handful of times. V and J are TRBV12-3 or TRBV12-4 and TRBJ2-2, with D unresolved. V gave up 4 bases and J gave up 5 bases, with 11 bases separating them. The CDR3 has 14 residues. The CDR3 sequence: CASSYPDLTGELFF. The CDR3 nucleotides read TGTGCCAGCAGTTACCCCGACTTAACCGGGGAGCTGTTTTTT.

This chain uses TRBV5-1 with TRBJ2-7; D assignment may be TRBD1 or TRBD2 (5 bases each). The ends were cut back, 4 bases at V and 0 bases at J, with 26 bases in the middle. The CDR3 has 19 amino acids. CDR1 and CDR2 from the germline V gene are SGHRS and YFSETQ. This CDR3 is CASSRDSGMRWTLSYEQYF. DNA of the CDR3: TGCGCCAGCAGCCGGGATTCAGGGATGAGGTGGACCCTCTCCTACGAGCAGTACTTC.

V usage is TRBV19 and J usage is TRBJ1-4, with 9 bases lining up with TRBD1. The J segment lost 11 bases and the V segment lost 9 bases, leaving 7 bases of the junction unmatched. From germline, CDR1 is LNHDA and CDR2 SQIVND (reference sequence). CDR3 length equals 12 residues. The CDR3 region is CASKGQGLKLFF. CDR3 in DNA: TGTGCCAGCAAAGGACAGGGGCTCAAACTGTTTTTT.

This clonotype was seen many times. The V gene is TRBV12-3 or TRBV12-4, the J gene TRBJ2-2, with 7 bases identical to TRBD1. The CDR3 is made up of 14 amino acids. V shed 7 bases and J 6 bases; nucleotides not matched to a gene: 8. CDR3: CASTLTGSAGELFF. Here the CDR3 DNA reads TGTGCCAGCACCCTGACAGGGTCGGCCGGGGAGCTGTTTTTT.

This clonotype was picked up many times. The rearrangement joins TRBV20-1 to TRBJ1-5; maybe TRBD1 (5 bases). Germline V gene data show CDR1 as DFQATT and CDR2 as SNEGSKA (reference sequence). This CDR3 is built from 15 residues. Trimming removed 4 bases from V and 5 bases from J, with 18 bases in between. The CDR3 nucleotides read TGCAGTGCTACCCGACAGTTCGAACCGTATCAGCCCCAGCATTTT. It is translated as CSATRQFEPYQPQHF.

This clonotype turned up a few times. The chain couples TRBV7-9 to TRBJ2-6; D is possibly TRBD2 (6 bases). Germline V gives CDR1 SEHNR, CDR2 FQNEAQ (reference sequence). The CDR3 contains 16 residues. V was cut by 7 bases and J by 0 bases, with 13 bases left in between. The CDR3 bases are TGTGCCAGCACTTCCGCGGGGCCCTCTGGGGCCAACGTCCTGACTTTC. Its protein is CASTSAGPSGANVLTF.

This clonotype has at least ten counts. V usage is TRBV7-3 and J usage is TRBJ2-2; D is unresolved. Looked up from germline, CDR1 is SGHTA and CDR2 is FQGTGA. Trimming removed 1 base from V and 7 bases from J, with 10 bases in between. The CDR3 runs to 14 residues. CDR3: CASSLIGSLGELFF. As DNA, the CDR3 is TGTGCCAGCAGCTTAATCGGTAGCCTCGGGGAGCTGTTTTTT.

Many counts were recorded for this clonotype. V and J are TRBV28 and TRBJ1-2; 12 bases match TRBD1. The germline gives CDR1 MDHEN, CDR2 SYDVKM. J lost 4 bases, V lost 5 bases, and 8 bases had no gene match. The CDR3 has 16 residues. As DNA, the CDR3 is TGTGCCAGCAGTCCGGGACAGGGGGCGCGAGGCTATGGCTACACCTTC. Protein: CASSPGQGARGYGYTF.

The chain carries TRBV20-1 and TRBJ2-2; D is uncertain. Trimming took 4 bases from V and 8 from J, leaving 17 bases between them. Germline CDR1 reads DFQATT; CDR2 reads SNEGSKA (reference sequence). The CDR3 runs to 14 residues. Written as DNA, the CDR3 is TGCAGTGCTACCCAAGAATTGACCATTGGGGAGCTGTTTTTT. Protein sequence: CSATQELTIGELFF.

The V call is TRBV24-1, the J call TRBJ2-1; tentative D call: TRBD1 (6 bases). V dropped 2 bases and J dropped 3 bases, with 22 bases sitting between them. This CDR3 has 19 amino acids. From germline, CDR1 is KGHDR and CDR2 SFDVKD. The CDR3 loop is CATSDSAGERPSFYNEQFF. DNA for the CDR3: TGTGCCACCAGTGATTCCGCAGGGGAAAGGCCAAGTTTCTACAATGAGCAGTTCTTC.